The sequence of this T cell receptor (beta chain) was determined in a study of blood T cell repertoires in COVID-19. Using immunoSEQ multiplex PCR, the repertoire was profiled, and TCRdb retains in-frame clones only, with some absent. Of 200,000 to 300,000 clones listed, about nine tenths are singletons. The sample comprised PBMCs or T cells enriched from blood (not recorded which). The source is a woman under 30 who had recovered from COVID-19.

The CDR3 DNA reads TGTGCCACCAGTGTAGCGGGAGTAGAAGATACGCAGTATTTT. Protein product: CATSVAGVEDTQYF. The V and J genes are TRBV24-1 and TRBJ2-3; 9 nucleotides align to TRBD2. The CDR3 has 14 amino acids. The J segment lost 5 bases and the V segment lost 5 bases, leaving 4 bases of the junction unmatched. The germline CDR1 and CDR2 sequences are KGHDR and SFDVKD.